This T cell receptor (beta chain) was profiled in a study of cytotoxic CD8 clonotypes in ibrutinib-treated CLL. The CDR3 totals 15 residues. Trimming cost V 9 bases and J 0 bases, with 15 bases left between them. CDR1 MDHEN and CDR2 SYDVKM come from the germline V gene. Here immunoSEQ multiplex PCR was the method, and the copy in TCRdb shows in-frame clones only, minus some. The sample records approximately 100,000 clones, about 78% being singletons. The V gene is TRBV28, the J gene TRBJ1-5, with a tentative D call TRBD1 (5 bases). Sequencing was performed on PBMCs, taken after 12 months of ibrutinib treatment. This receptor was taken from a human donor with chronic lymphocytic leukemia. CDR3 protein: CASLGRGFSNQPQHF. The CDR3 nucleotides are TGTGCCAGTTTGGGGCGAGGGTTTAGCAATCAGCCCCAGCATTTT. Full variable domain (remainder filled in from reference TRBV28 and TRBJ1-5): DVKVTQSSRYLVKRTGEKVFLECVQDMDHENMFWYRQDPGLGLRLIYFSYDVKMKEKGDIPEGYSVSREKKERFSLILESASTNQTSMYLCASLGRGFSNQPQHFGDGTRLSIL.